Here is one T cell receptor beta chain with its context. This clonotype came up many times. This receptor's antigen is unknown. The sample holds no much larger clone one base away, and base qualities are not on file. These data belong to a study of T cells in Graves' hyperthyroidism and ophthalmopathy (dated 2019 in TCRdb). Some background on the complete study: Peripheral blood samples were taken at the time of initial diagnosis, prior to any treatment. A discovery cohort of about a hundred patients, about 43 with Graves' ophthalmopathy and approximately 60 with stable Graves' hyperthyroidism, was used to find distinguishing TCR V-J signatures. Prospective prediction of ophthalmopathy was tested in an independent validation cohort consisting of roughly 20 hyperthyroidism patients and over 15 patients who later progressed to ophthalmopathy. The 100 or so discovery patients were randomly divided into training and test sets at a 7:3 ratio. In more than 5 Graves' hyperthyroidism patients, the study also compared T-cell repertoires from thyroid tissue with T-cell repertoires from blood. Once sampling was done, hyperthyroidism patients were given methimazole at a starting dose of 30 mg daily, whereas ophthalmopathy patients were given high-dose intravenous methylprednisolone. The paper describes TCR Vbeta CDR3 sequencing of around 130 peripheral blood samples, made up of about 40 ophthalmopathy patients, around 78 hyperthyroidism patients and 17 progressor patients. What the study reported, not specific to this receptor: Blood samples also contained most of the expanded thyroid clonotypes (frequency above 0.001), which suggests that blood repertoires may reflect thyroid immune responses. Ophthalmopathy was separated from stable hyperthyroidism by a 13 V-J signature model, with about 86% sensitivity and approximately 81% specificity obtained in cross-validation and 80%/75% obtained in testing. Sample size was not statistically predetermined, and blinding of investigators to group allocation was not performed. During validation, the model predicted progression to ophthalmopathy a median of approximately 6.5 months ahead of onset, with approximately 70% sensitivity and about 75% specificity.

CDR3 length: 16 amino acids, cysteine to phenylalanine. The only DNA kept is the CDR3, 48 bases in frame from the first base. CDR1 and CDR2 were assigned from the germline V gene (reference sequence) as DFQATT and SNEGSKA. V is clipped by 2 bases and J by 2 bases, and the sequence between their germline boundaries is 18 bases long. The TCR beta CDR3 regions were amplified from RNA transcripts. The first round of RT-PCR for the TCR CDR3 was performed with the HTBI primer set and the Qiagen OneStep RT-PCR kit. Libraries were constructed in a second round of multiplex PCR, after which size selection and purification were carried out. The libraries were sequenced on an Illumina HiSeq2000 using paired-end 100 bp reads. Per the original workflow: SOAPnuke was used to process the raw data, removing reads that contained adapters or uncalled bases, had a mean Phred below 15, or lacked an exact match to the constant primer or identifier. COPE v1.2.5 was used to merge the high-quality paired reads, and each unique nucleotide sequence was defined as a clonotype. Clonotypes were aligned to IMGT TRBV, TRBD and TRBJ reference segments using MiTCR v1.1. Only V-J combinations with frequency above 0.0001, covering about 99% of repertoires, were analysed. A TCS score was defined as the ratio of F50 (clonal expansion) to E x V (chaos), with BLOSUM62-based TCRdist applied between CDR3 peptides within each V-J. Welch's t-statistics and random forest reduced fewer than 550 V-J features to 13, which were used in a naive Bayes classifier (R e1071). TCRdb reanalyzed the raw reads on its own, using fastp at Q25 for trimming and MiXCR for clone calling, and kept in-frame beta chains. CDR3 protein sequences are deduplicated, and each keeps its most common genes and DNA. TCRdb's processing, not the authors', yielded these V and J calls. Recorded for this sample are roughly 380,000 distinct CDR3 sequences; 15% to 20% of them occurred a single time. 3.7% of the sample comes from the top ten.

A patient counted as having stable Graves' hyperthyroidism if no progression to ophthalmopathy occurred over 18 months of follow-up. Hyperthyroidism patients were newly diagnosed, with disease duration under 2 months, and aged 18 to 65 years. The study excluded patients with uncontrolled infections, other autoimmune diseases, pregnancy or lactation. Diagnoses relied on clinical symptoms, serum thyroxine and TRAb, thyroid ultrasound and orbital computed tomography. PBMCs were isolated from about 10 ml of fresh peripheral blood by Ficoll-Paque density gradient centrifugation. Total RNA was extracted with Trizol reagent, and quality was checked on an Agilent 2100 Bioanalyzer.

This sequence uses TRBV20-1 and TRBJ2-5, and TRBD2 may be the D gene, going by 6 matching bases. The source is a woman aged 18-29 years with Graves' hyperthyroidism. Sequenced material: blood. The CDR3 reads as follows: CSARRGGSGVQETQYF. Read as DNA, the sequence is TGCAGTGCTAGAAGGGGTGGTAGCGGCGTACAAGAGACCCAGTACTTC.